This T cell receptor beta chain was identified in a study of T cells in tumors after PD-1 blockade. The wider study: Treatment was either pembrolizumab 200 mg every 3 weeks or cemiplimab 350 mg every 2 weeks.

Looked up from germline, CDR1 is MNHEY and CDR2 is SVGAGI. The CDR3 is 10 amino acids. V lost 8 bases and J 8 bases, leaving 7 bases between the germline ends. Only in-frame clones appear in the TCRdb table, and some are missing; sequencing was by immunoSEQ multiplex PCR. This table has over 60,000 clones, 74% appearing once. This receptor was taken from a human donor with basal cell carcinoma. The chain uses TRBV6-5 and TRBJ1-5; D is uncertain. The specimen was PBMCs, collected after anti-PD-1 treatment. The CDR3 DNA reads TGTGCCAGCCGTTCGAAGCCCCAGCATTTT. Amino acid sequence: CASRSKPQHF.